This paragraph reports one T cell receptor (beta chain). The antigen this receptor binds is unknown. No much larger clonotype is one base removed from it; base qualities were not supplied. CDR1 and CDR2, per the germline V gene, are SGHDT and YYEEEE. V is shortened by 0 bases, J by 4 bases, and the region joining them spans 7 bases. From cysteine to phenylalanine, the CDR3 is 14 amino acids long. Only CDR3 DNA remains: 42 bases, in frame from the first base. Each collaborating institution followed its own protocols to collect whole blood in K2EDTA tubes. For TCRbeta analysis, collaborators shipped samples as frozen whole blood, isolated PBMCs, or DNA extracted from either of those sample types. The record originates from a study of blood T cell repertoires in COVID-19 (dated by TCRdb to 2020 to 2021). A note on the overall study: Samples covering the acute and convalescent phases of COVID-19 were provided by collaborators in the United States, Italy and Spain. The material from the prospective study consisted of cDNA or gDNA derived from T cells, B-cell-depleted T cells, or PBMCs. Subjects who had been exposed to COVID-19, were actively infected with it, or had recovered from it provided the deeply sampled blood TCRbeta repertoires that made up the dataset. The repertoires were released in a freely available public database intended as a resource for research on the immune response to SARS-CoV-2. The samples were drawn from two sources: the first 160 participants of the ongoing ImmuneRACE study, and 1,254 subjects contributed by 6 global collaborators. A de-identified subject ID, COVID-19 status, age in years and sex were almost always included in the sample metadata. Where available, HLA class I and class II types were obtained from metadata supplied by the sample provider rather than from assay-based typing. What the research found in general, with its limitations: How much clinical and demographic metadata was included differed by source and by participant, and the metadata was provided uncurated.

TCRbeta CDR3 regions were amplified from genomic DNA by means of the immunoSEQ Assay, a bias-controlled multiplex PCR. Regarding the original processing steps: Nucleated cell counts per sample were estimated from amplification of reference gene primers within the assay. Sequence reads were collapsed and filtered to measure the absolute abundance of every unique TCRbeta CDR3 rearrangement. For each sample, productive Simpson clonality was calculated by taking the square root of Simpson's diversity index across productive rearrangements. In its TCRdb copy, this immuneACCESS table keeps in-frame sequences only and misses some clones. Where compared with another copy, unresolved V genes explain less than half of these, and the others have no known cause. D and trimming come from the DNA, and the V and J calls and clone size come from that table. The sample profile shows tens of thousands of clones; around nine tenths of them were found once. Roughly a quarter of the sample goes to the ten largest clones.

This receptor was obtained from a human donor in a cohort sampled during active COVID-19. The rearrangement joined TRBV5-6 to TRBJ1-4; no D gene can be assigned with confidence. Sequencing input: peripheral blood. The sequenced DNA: TGTGCCAGCAGCTTGGCCGGAGGTAATGAAAAACTGTTTTTT. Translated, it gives CASSLAGGNEKLFF.